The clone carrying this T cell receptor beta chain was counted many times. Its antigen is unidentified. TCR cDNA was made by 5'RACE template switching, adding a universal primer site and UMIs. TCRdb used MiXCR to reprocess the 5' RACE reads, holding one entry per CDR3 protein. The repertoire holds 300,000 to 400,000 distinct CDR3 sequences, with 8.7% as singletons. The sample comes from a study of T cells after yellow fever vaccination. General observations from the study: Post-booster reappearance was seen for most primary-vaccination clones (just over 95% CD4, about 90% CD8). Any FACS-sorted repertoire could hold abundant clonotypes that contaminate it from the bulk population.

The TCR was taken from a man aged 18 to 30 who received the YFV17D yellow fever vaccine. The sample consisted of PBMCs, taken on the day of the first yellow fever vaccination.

CDR3 in amino acids: CASSLAGGNYNEQFF. Written as DNA, the CDR3 is TGTGCCAGCAGCTTAGCAGGGGGCAACTACAATGAGCAGTTCTTC. The V gene is TRBV7-2, the J gene TRBJ2-1, with 7 nucleotides matching TRBD1. The germline V gene has CDR1 SGHTA and CDR2 FQGNSA. V lost 0 bases to trimming and J lost 3 bases; unmatched junction nucleotides: 2. The CDR3 is made up of 15 amino acids.